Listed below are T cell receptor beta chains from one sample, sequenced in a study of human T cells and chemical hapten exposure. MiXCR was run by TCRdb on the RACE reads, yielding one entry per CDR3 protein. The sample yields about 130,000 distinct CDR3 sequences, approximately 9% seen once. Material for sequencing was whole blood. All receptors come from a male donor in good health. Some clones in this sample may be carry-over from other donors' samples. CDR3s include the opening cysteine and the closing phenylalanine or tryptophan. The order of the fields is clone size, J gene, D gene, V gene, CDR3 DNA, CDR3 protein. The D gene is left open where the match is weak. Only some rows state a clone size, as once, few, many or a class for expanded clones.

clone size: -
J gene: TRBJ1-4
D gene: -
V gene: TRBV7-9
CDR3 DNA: TGTGCCAGCAGCTTACTGGGGGCCGGAGATGAAAAACTGTTTTTT
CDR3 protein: CASSLLGAGDEKLFF

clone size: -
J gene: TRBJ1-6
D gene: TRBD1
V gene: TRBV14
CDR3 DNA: TGTGCCAGCAGCCAAGCGGGACAGGGGGCGAATTCACCCCTCCACTTT
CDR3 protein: CASSQAGQGANSPLHF

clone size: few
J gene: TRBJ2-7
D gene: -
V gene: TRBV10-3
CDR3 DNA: TGTGCCATCGGGGCAGCTACCTACGAGCAGTACTTC
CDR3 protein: CAIGAATYEQYF

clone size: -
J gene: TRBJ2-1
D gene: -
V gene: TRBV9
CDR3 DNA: TGTGCCAGCAGCGTAGCGGCGCGGGGGCCTTACAATGAGCAGTTCTTC
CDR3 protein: CASSVAARGPYNEQFF

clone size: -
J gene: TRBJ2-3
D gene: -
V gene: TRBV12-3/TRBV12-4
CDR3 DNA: TGTGCCAGCAGTTTAGCGTTAGGAACAGATACGCAGTATTTT
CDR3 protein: CASSLALGTDTQYF

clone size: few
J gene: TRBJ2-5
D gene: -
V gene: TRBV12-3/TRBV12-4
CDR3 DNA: TGTGCCAGCAGTTTCGGTCGGAACTTAAGACTCCAAGAGACCCAGTACTTC
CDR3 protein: CASSFGRNLRLQETQYF

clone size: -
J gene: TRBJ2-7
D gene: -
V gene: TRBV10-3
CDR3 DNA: TGTGCCATCAGTGCCCACACCTCCTACGAGCAGTACTTC
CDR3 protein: CAISAHTSYEQYF

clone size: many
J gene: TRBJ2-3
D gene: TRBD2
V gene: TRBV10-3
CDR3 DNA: TGTGCCATCAGCGACACAGGACTAGCCGATACGCAGTATTTT
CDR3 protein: CAISDTGLADTQYF

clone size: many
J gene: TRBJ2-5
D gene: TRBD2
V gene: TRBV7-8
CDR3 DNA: TGTGCCAGCAGCCCTACCCTGAGCTTCGGAGCGGGAGATCTGGGTGGGGAGACCCAGTACTTC
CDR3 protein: CASSPTLSFGAGDLGGETQYF

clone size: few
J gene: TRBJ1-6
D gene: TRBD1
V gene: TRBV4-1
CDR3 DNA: TGCGCCAGCAGCCAAGAAGGACAGGGAAATTCACCCCTCCACTTT
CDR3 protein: CASSQEGQGNSPLHF

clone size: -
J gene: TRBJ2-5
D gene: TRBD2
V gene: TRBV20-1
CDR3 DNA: TGCAGTGCCAGTCTAGCGGGGGTACAAGAGACCCAGTACTTC
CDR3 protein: CSASLAGVQETQYF

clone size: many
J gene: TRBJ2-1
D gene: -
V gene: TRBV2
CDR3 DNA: TGTGCCAGCAGTGAAATATCGGGACTGTACAATGAGCAGTTCTTC
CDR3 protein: CASSEISGLYNEQFF

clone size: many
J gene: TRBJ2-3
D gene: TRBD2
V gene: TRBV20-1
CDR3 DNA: TGCAGTGCTAGAGTCCCCGCTAGCGGGAGCACAGATACGCAGTATTTT
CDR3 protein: CSARVPASGSTDTQYF

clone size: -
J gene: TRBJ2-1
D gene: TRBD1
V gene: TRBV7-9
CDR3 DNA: TGTGCCAGCAGGCCGAGACAGGGCCTCTACAATGAGCAGTTCTTC
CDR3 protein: CASRPRQGLYNEQFF

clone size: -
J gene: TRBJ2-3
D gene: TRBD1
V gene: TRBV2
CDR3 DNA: TGTGCCAGCACACCGGGACAGGGGGCGGCCGGGGATACGCAGTATTTT
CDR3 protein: CASTPGQGAAGDTQYF

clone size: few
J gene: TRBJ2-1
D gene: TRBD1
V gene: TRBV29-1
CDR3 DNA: TGCAGCGTTCAGGGGGCGGGAAATGAGCAGTTCTTC
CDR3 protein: CSVQGAGNEQFF

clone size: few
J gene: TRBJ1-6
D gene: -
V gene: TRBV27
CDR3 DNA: TGTGCCAGCAGTTTCTACAAAAATTCACCCCTCCACTTT
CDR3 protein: CASSFYKNSPLHF

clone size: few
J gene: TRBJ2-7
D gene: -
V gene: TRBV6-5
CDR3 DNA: TGTGCCAGCCGCGGGGCCGAGACAGCTATCTACGAGCAGTACTTC
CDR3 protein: CASRGAETAIYEQYF

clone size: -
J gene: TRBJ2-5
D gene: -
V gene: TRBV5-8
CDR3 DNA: TGTGCCAGCAGCTCAGCCGGGAAAGAGACCCAGTACTTC
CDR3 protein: CASSSAGKETQYF

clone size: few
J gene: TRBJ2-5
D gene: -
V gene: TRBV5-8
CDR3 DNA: TGTGCCAGCAGCTTGCCACGCCGGACCCAGTACTTC
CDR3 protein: CASSLPRRTQYF

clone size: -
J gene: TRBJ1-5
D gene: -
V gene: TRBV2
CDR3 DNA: TGTGCCAGCAGTGGGCTAGGATTGGGTTACAATCAGCCCCAGCATTTT
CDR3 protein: CASSGLGLGYNQPQHF

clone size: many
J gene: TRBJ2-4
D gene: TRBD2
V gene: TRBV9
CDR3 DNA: TGTGGCAGGCCCAACGGGGGGGCCCGGGACATTCAGTACTTC
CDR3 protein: CGRPNGGARDIQYF

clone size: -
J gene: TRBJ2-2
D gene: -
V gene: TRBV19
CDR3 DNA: TGTGCCAGTAGTATGGGGTACACCGGGGAGCTGTTTTTT
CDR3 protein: CASSMGYTGELFF

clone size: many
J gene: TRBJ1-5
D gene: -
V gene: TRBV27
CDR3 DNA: TGTGCCAGCAGTTTATCTGTCGGAGGGTCTCAGCCCCAGCATTTT
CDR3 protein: CASSLSVGGSQPQHF

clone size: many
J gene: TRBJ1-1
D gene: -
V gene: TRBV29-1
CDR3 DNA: TGCAGCGGTGTCTACACTGAAGCTTTCTTT
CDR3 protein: CSGVYTEAFF

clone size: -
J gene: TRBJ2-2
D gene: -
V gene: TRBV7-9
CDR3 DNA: TGTGCCAGCAGCTTAGTACCTGACACCGGGGAGCTGTTTTTT
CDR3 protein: CASSLVPDTGELFF

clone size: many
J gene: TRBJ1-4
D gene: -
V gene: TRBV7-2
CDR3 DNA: TGTGCCACCCAACAGGCAACTAATGAAAAACTGTTTTTT
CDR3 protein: CATQQATNEKLFF

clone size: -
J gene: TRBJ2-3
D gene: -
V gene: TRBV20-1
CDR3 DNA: TGCAGTGCTAGATCGGGTCGCGGGGAGAACACAGATACGCAGTATTTT
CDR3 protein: CSARSGRGENTDTQYF

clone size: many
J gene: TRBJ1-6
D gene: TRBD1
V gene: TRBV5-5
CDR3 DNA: TGTGCCAGCACCGGGACAGGGTTTAGTAATTCACCCCTCCACTTT
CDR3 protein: CASTGTGFSNSPLHF